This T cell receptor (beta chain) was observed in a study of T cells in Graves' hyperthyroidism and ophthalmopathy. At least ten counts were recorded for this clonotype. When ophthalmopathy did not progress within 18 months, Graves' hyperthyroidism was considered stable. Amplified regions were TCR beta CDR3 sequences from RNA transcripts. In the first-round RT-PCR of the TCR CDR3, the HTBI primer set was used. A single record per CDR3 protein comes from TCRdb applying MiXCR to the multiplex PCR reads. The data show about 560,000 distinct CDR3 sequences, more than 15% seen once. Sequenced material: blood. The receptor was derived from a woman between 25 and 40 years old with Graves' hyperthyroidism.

The chain's CDR3 is CASSARAVWSGELFF. CDR3 bases: TGTGCCAGCAGCGCCCGTGCGGTGTGGTCGGGGGAGCTGTTTTTT. The rearrangement joins TRBV7-6 to TRBJ2-2; no definite D call. The germline V and J ends were trimmed by 5 bases and 8 bases, with 18 bases remaining between them. CDR1 and CDR2 from the germline V gene are SGHVS and FNYEAQ. The CDR3 runs 15 residues.